Listed below are T cell receptor beta chains from one sample, sequenced in a study of cytomegalovirus exposure and HLA in healthy donors. Clones were read by immunoSEQ multiplex PCR, and TCRdb kept only the in-frame ones, dropping some. The data contain about 190,000 clones, 70% to 75% of them seen just once; the ten biggest clones take up approximately 2.8%. Specimen: PBMCs. The receptors derive from a woman in her twenties or thirties in good health and CMV-seropositive. The CDR3 runs from the conserved cysteine through the conserved F or W. Fields, in order: J gene, clone size, D gene, V gene, CDR3 DNA, CDR3 protein. The D gene is left open where the match is weak. Expanded clones get a size class; other rows say once, few or many, or leave the size out.

j_gene: TRBJ2-1; abundance: NA; d_gene: TRBD2; v_gene: TRBV10-3; CDR3nt: TGTGCCATCAGTGAGTACACTAGCGGGGGTCACTCCTACAATGAGCAGTTCTTC; CDR3aa: CAISEYTSGGHSYNEQFF
j_gene: TRBJ2-7; abundance: NA; d_gene: TRBD1; v_gene: TRBV7-9; CDR3nt: TGTGCCAGCAGCTTAGAAGGACAGGCCACCTACGAGCAGTACTTC; CDR3aa: CASSLEGQATYEQYF
j_gene: TRBJ1-2; abundance: once; d_gene: NA; v_gene: TRBV4-2; CDR3nt: TGTGCCAGCAGCCCCCGCTCGGAGAGCATGTCTGGTGGCTACACCTTC; CDR3aa: CASSPRSESMSGGYTF
j_gene: TRBJ2-3; abundance: NA; d_gene: NA; v_gene: TRBV18; CDR3nt: TGTGCCAGCTCACCAGGGGTAGGGAACAGGGCGTCCGATACGCAGTATTTT; CDR3aa: CASSPGVGNRASDTQYF
j_gene: TRBJ1-1; abundance: NA; d_gene: NA; v_gene: TRBV18; CDR3nt: TGTGCCAGCTCCCCGACAGAGAACACTGAAGCTTTCTTT; CDR3aa: CASSPTENTEAFF
j_gene: TRBJ2-2; abundance: NA; d_gene: NA; v_gene: TRBV6-1; CDR3nt: TGTGCCAGCAGTGTGAGCGGCACCGGGGAGCTGTTTTTT; CDR3aa: CASSVSGTGELFF
j_gene: TRBJ2-6; abundance: NA; d_gene: NA; v_gene: TRBV7-6; CDR3nt: TGTGCCAGCAGCCCGACAGGACACTCTGGGGCCAGCGTCCTGACTTTC; CDR3aa: CASSPTGHSGASVLTF
j_gene: TRBJ2-5; abundance: NA; d_gene: TRBD2; v_gene: TRBV27; CDR3nt: TGTGCCAGCGGCTGGACTAGCGGACAAGAGACCCAGTACTTC; CDR3aa: CASGWTSGQETQYF
j_gene: TRBJ1-1; abundance: NA; d_gene: TRBD1; v_gene: TRBV6-6; CDR3nt: TGTGCCAGCAGTTGGGGACAGGCGAACACTGAAGCTTTCTTT; CDR3aa: CASSWGQANTEAFF
j_gene: TRBJ1-5; abundance: NA; d_gene: TRBD1; v_gene: TRBV6-5; CDR3nt: TGTGCCAGCAGTTACTCGCAGGGGGGAAATCAGCCCCAGCATTTT; CDR3aa: CASSYSQGGNQPQHF
j_gene: TRBJ1-1; abundance: NA; d_gene: NA; v_gene: TRBV23-1; CDR3nt: TGCGCCAGCAGTCTTGGGCCTAGGGGAGGGGTAGGAGCGAACACTGAAGCTTTCTTT; CDR3aa: CASSLGPRGGVGANTEAFF
j_gene: TRBJ1-1; abundance: NA; d_gene: NA; v_gene: TRBV10-1; CDR3nt: TGCGCCAGCAGCGGGGGACTTGGGGGTACTGAAGCTTTCTTT; CDR3aa: CASSGGLGGTEAFF
j_gene: TRBJ1-3; abundance: NA; d_gene: NA; v_gene: TRBV7-8; CDR3nt: TGTGCCAGCAGCTTAGGGGTGGGGAGCGCTGGAAACACCATATATTTT; CDR3aa: CASSLGVGSAGNTIYF
j_gene: TRBJ2-3; abundance: NA; d_gene: TRBD2; v_gene: TRBV5-1; CDR3nt: TGCGCCAGCAGCCCCCTAACTAGCGGGCCAGGCACAGATACGCAGTATTTT; CDR3aa: CASSPLTSGPGTDTQYF
j_gene: TRBJ1-5; abundance: once; d_gene: NA; v_gene: TRBV29-1; CDR3nt: TGCAGCGCCCTCCTCCCCAGGGATGGTCAGCCCCAGCATTTT; CDR3aa: CSALLPRDGQPQHF
j_gene: TRBJ1-1; abundance: once; d_gene: NA; v_gene: TRBV27; CDR3nt: TGTGCCAGCAGTGGGGCGCGGGGTCGACAGGCTTTCTTT; CDR3aa: CASSGARGRQAFF
j_gene: TRBJ1-2; abundance: NA; d_gene: TRBD1; v_gene: TRBV28; CDR3nt: TGTGCCAGCAGTTCAGGGGGAAGTAACTATGGCTACACCTTC; CDR3aa: CASSSGGSNYGYTF
j_gene: TRBJ2-1; abundance: NA; d_gene: TRBD2; v_gene: TRBV27; CDR3nt: TGTGCCAGCAGTTTATCCCGGGCTAGCGGTCAGCAGTTCTTC; CDR3aa: CASSLSRASGQQFF